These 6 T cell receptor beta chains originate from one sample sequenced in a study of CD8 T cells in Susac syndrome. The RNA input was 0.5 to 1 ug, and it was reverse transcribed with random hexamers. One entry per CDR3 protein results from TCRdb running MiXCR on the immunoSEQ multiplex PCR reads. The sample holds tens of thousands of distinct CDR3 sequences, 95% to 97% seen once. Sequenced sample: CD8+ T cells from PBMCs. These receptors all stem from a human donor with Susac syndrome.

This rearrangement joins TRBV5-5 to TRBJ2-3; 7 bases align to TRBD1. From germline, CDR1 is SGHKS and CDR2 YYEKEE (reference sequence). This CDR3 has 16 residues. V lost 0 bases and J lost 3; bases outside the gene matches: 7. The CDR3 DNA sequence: TGTGCCAGCAGCTTGGCCCCAGGGGGAACGACAGATACGCAGTATTTT. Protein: CASSLAPGGTTDTQYF.

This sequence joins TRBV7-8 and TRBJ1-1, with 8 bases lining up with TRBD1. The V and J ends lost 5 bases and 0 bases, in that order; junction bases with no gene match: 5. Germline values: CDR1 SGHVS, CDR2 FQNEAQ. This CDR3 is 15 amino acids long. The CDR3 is CASSPGQALNTEAFF. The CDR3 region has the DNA TGTGCCAGCAGCCCGGGACAGGCTTTGAACACTGAAGCTTTCTTT.

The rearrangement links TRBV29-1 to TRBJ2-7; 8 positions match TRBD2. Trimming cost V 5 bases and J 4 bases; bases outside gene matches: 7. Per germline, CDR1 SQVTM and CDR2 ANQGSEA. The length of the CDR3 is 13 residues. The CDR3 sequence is CSVQPAGAYEQYF. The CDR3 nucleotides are TGCAGCGTTCAACCAGCGGGAGCTTACGAGCAGTACTTC.

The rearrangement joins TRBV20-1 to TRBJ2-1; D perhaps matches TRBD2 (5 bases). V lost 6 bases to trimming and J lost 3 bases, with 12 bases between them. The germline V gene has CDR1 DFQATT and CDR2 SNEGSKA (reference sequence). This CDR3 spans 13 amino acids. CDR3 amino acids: CSASSGDYNEQFF. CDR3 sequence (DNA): TGCAGTGCCTCGAGCGGAGACTACAATGAGCAGTTCTTC.

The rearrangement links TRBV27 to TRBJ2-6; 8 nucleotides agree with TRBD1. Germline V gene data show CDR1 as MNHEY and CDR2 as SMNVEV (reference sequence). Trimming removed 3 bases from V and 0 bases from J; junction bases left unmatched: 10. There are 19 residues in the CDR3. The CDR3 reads CASSFRADRASSGANVLTF. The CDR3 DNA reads TGTGCCAGCAGTTTCCGAGCGGACAGGGCATCCTCTGGGGCCAACGTCCTGACTTTC.

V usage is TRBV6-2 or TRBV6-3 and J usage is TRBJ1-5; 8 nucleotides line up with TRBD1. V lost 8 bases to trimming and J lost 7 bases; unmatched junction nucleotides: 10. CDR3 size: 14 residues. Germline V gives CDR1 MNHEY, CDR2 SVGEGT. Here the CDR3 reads CASDLQGVSQPQHF. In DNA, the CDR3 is TGTGCCAGCGATCTACAGGGGGTTTCACAGCCCCAGCATTTT.